The rows below give T cell receptor beta chains drawn from one sample of a study of T cells in Graves' hyperthyroidism and ophthalmopathy. Using its own MiXCR run on the multiplex PCR reads, TCRdb lists one record per CDR3 protein. The sample yields some 300,000 distinct CDR3 sequences, approximately 16% seen once. Sample: blood. The receptor set was obtained from a man in his thirties or forties with Graves' hyperthyroidism. CDR3s include the opening cysteine and the closing phenylalanine or tryptophan. D genes are given only for firm matches. Clone size is stated in some rows and not others, as once, few, many or a class when expanded.

>TRBV20-1|many|TRBJ2-7|TRBD2
CSARDKGRGLGRTYEQYF
TGCAGTGCTAGAGATAAGGGGAGGGGACTCGGTCGGACCTACGAGCAGTACTTC
>TRBV4-1|.|TRBJ2-7|TRBD1
CASSQERTGLSYEQYF
TGCGCCAGCAGCCAAGAACGGACAGGGCTTTCCTACGAGCAGTACTTC
>TRBV3-1|many|TRBJ1-5|TRBD1
CASSHSDRGDQPQHF
TGTGCCAGCAGCCATAGCGACAGGGGTGATCAGCCCCAGCATTTT
>TRBV7-9|many|TRBJ2-1|TRBD2
CASTGTSGSTGQFF
TGTGCCAGCACCGGGACTAGCGGGAGTACCGGGCAGTTCTTC
>TRBV28|many|TRBJ1-4|.
CASTSPGVGEKLFF
TGTGCCAGCACCTCCCCGGGGGTGGGTGAAAAACTGTTTTTT
>TRBV20-1|few|TRBJ1-3|.
CSARDHGNTIYF
TGCAGTGCTAGAGATCATGGAAACACCATATATTTT
>TRBV20-1|.|TRBJ2-6|.
CSASGTGANVLTF
TGCAGTGCTTCAGGGACTGGGGCCAACGTCCTGACTTTC
>TRBV28|.|TRBJ1-6|TRBD1
CASSTGGLSPLHF
TGTGCCAGCAGCACAGGGGGCCTTTCACCCCTCCACTTT
>TRBV19|.|TRBJ2-1|TRBD2
CASSNWRPDSGRNEQFF
TGTGCCAGTAGTAACTGGCGACCTGATAGCGGGAGGAATGAGCAGTTCTTC
>TRBV6-6|.|TRBJ1-2|.
CASSSGETIYGYTF
TGTGCCAGCAGTTCTGGAGAGACCATCTATGGCTACACCTTC
>TRBV13|many|TRBJ2-5|TRBD2
CASSSRSGRGKTQYF
TGTGCCAGCAGCTCTCGGAGCGGGAGGGGGAAGACCCAGTACTTC
>TRBV6-1|.|TRBJ1-2|.
CASSERNFYFYGYTF
TGTGCCAGCAGTGAAAGGAACTTTTACTTCTATGGCTACACCTTC
>TRBV12-3/TRBV12-4|many|TRBJ1-1|.
CASSPGYTEAFF
TGTGCCAGCAGTCCGGGTTACACTGAAGCTTTCTTT
>TRBV7-2|many|TRBJ2-3|.
CASSRTPLPTDTQYF
TGTGCCAGCAGCCGGACCCCCTTGCCCACAGATACGCAGTATTTT
>TRBV11-2|.|TRBJ2-5|TRBD1
CASSQGNRGRTQYF
TGTGCCAGCAGCCAGGGGAACAGGGGGCGGACCCAGTACTTC
>TRBV2|many|TRBJ2-2|.
CASRYESGELFF
TGTGCCAGCAGATATGAATCCGGGGAGCTGTTTTTT
>TRBV5-1|.|TRBJ2-5|.
CASSLGGPPGETQYF
TGCGCCAGCAGCTTGGGGGGACCGCCGGGGGAGACCCAGTACTTC
>TRBV6-1|many|TRBJ2-3|.
CASRASGGGTDTQYF
TGTGCCAGCAGGGCGAGCGGAGGGGGCACAGATACGCAGTATTTT
>TRBV15|.|TRBJ1-2|.
CATSRARTVPNYGYTF
TGTGCCACCAGCAGAGCCCGGACAGTCCCCAACTATGGCTACACCTTC
>TRBV7-9|few|TRBJ1-1|.
CASSPSGVMNTEAFF
TGTGCCAGCAGCCCCTCAGGGGTTATGAACACTGAAGCTTTCTTT
>TRBV6-1|.|TRBJ2-7|.
CASSLTVHYEQYF
TGTGCCAGCAGTCTAACAGTCCACTACGAGCAGTACTTC
>TRBV3-1|many|TRBJ2-3|TRBD1
CASSLRGRRADTQYF
TGTGCCAGCAGCCTCAGGGGGCGGAGGGCAGATACGCAGTATTTT
>TRBV5-1|many|TRBJ1-2|.
CASSLTPQGNTYGYTF
TGCGCCAGCAGCTTGACCCCCCAGGGGAATACCTATGGCTACACCTTC
>TRBV5-1|.|TRBJ2-1|TRBD2
CASSLLTSGNHYNEQFF
TGCGCCAGCAGCTTGTTGACTAGCGGGAACCATTACAATGAGCAGTTCTTC
>TRBV19|few|TRBJ2-7|TRBD1
CASTPHPRTGAYEQYF
TGTGCCAGTACTCCCCACCCGAGGACAGGAGCCTACGAGCAGTACTTC
>TRBV7-3|many|TRBJ2-5|.
CASSLAPMETQYF
TGTGCCAGCAGCTTGGCTCCAATGGAGACCCAGTACTTC